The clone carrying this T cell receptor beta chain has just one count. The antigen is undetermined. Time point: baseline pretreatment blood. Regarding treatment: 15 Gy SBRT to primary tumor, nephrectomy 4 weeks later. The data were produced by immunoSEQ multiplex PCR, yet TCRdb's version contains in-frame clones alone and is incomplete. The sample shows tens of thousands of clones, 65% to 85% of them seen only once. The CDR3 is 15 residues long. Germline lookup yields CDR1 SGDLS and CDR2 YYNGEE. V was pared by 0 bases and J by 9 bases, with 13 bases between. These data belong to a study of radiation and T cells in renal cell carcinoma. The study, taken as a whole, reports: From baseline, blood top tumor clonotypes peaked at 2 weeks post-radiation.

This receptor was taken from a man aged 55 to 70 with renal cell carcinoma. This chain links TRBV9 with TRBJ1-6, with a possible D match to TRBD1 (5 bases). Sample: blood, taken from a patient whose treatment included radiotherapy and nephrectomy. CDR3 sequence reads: CASSVARQGGSPLHF. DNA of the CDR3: TGTGCCAGCAGCGTAGCTCGCCAGGGTGGTTCACCCCTCCACTTT.